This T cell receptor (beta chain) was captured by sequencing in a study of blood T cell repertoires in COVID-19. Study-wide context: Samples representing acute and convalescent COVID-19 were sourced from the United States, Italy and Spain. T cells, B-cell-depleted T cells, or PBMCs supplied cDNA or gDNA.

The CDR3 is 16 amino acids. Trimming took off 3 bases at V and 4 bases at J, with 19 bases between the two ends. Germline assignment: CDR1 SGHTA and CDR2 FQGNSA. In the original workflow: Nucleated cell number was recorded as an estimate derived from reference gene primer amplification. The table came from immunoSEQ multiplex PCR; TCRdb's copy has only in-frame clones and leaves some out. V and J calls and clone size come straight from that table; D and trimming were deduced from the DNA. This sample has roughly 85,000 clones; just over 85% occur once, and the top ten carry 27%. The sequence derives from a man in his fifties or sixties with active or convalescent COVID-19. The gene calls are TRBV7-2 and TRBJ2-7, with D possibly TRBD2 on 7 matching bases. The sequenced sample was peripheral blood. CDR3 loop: CASSLPRGADVYEQYF. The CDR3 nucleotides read TGTGCCAGCAGCTTGCCCCGGGGGGCGGATGTGTACGAGCAGTACTTC.